This note documents a single T cell receptor (beta chain) sequence. The antigen is undetermined. This record comes from a study of cytomegalovirus exposure and HLA in healthy donors. Study-wide results and caveats: Later on, an analysis tied approximately 15,000 TCR beta sequences to HLA alleles at 0.05 false discovery rate.

PCR used 60 Vbeta primers and 13 Jbeta primers. The authors' processing: Later analysis identified 88 million or so unique TCR beta chains, about 10 million shared. Only in-frame clones appear in the TCRdb table, and some are missing; sequencing was by immunoSEQ multiplex PCR. V and J calls and clone size are those listed in that table; D and trimming were worked out from the DNA. Here the sample spans roughly 150,000 clones, over 75% being singletons. The sequenced sample consisted of PBMCs. The receptor was derived from a woman in her twenties or thirties in good health and CMV-seronegative.

The CDR3 is CASSYTLAGGPGDTQYF. The CDR3 nucleotides read TGTGCCAGCAGTTACACACTAGCGGGGGGGCCGGGGGATACGCAGTATTTT. J is TRBJ2-3 and V is TRBV2; 13 nucleotides agree with TRBD2. The CDR3 has 17 amino acids. J lost 6 bases, V lost 5 bases, and 11 bases had no gene match. Looked up from germline, CDR1 is SNHLY and CDR2 is FYNNEI. The variable domain in full, with the rest retrieved from reference TRBV2 and TRBJ2-3, is EPEVTQTPSHQVTQMGQEVILRCVPISNHLYFYWYRQILGQKVEFLVSFYNNEISEKSEIFDDQFSVERPDGSNFTLKIRSTKLEDSAMYFCASSYTLAGGPGDTQYFGPGTRLTVL.